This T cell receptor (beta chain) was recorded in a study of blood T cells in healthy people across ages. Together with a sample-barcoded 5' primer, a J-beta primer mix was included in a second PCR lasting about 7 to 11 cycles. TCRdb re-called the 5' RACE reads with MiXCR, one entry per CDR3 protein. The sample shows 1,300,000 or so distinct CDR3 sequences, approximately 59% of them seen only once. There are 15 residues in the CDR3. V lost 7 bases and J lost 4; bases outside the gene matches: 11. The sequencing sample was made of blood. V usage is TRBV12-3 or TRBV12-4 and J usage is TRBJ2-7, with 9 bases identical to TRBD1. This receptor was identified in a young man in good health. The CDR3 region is CASTLGQGTTYEQYF. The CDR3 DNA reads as TGTGCCAGCACCCTCGGACAGGGGACTACTTACGAGCAGTACTTC.